This T cell receptor (beta chain) is drawn from a study of T cell repertoires in cytomegalovirus infection. In the study overall: A matching HLA type, together with CMV infection, was signaled by public TCR beta signatures.

This CDR3 is 17 amino acids long. Germline-derived CDR1 and CDR2 are SQVTM and ANQGSEA. Germline trimming cut 1 base from V and 0 bases from J; bases unmatched to any gene: 6. Of note for this clonotype: The antigen is not known.

One entry per CDR3 protein, called by TCRdb with MiXCR from the reads. The data contain 700,000 to 900,000 distinct CDR3 sequences, about 27% of them singletons. The chain couples TRBV29-1 to TRBJ2-1; 10 bases match TRBD2. This receptor was taken from a human donor in good health (CMV status not recorded). Some clones in this sample may be carry-over from other donors' samples. Here the sequenced sample was cultured CD8+ T cells from PBMCs, taken from culture after CMV antigen stimulation. DNA of the CDR3: TGCAGCGTTGAAGGGCTAGCGGGGGCCTTCTCCTACAATGAGCAGTTCTTC. Its protein is CSVEGLAGAFSYNEQFF.